This is a list of T cell receptor beta chains from one sample in a study of T cells after yellow fever vaccination. Each CDR3 protein is one row after TCRdb ran MiXCR on the 5' RACE reads. Altogether 120,000 or so distinct CDR3 sequences are present, 13% to 15% being singletons, with the ten largest covering roughly 44%. Specimen: CD8+ T cells sorted from PBMCs, collected 5 days after the yellow fever booster vaccination. The origin of the receptors is a man between 18 and 29 years old who received the YFV17D yellow fever vaccine. Each CDR3 is given with its conserved first and last residue. D genes are given only for firm matches. Some rows have no size entry. The others give once, few or many, or a class for an expanded clone.

clone_size	j_call	d_call	v_call	cdr3_aa	cdr3_nt
-	TRBJ2-2	-	TRBV7-2	CASSLARAGAGPGELFF	TGTGCCAGCAGCTTAGCGCGCGCGGGGGCTGGTCCGGGGGAGCTGTTTTTT
few	TRBJ2-5	TRBD1	TRBV10-2	CASSEMTGDKETQYF	TGCGCCAGCAGTGAGATGACAGGGGACAAAGAGACCCAGTACTTC
few	TRBJ2-3	TRBD1	TRBV25-1	CASSESSRGRRDTQYF	TGTGCCAGCAGTGAATCAAGCAGGGGGCGGAGGGATACGCAGTATTTT
many	TRBJ2-1	TRBD1	TRBV7-8	CASSLEQGKDNEQFF	TGTGCCAGCAGCTTAGAACAGGGGAAAGACAATGAGCAGTTCTTC
few	TRBJ2-1	TRBD1	TRBV11-2	CASSPGQGKWNNEQFF	TGTGCCAGCAGCCCGGGACAGGGAAAATGGAACAATGAGCAGTTCTTC
-	TRBJ2-2	-	TRBV12-3/TRBV12-4	CASRRTENTGELFF	TGTGCCAGCAGGCGGACAGAGAACACCGGGGAGCTGTTTTTT
few	TRBJ2-2	-	TRBV7-2	CASLRANTGELFF	TGTGCCAGCTTAAGGGCAAACACCGGGGAGCTGTTTTTT
few	TRBJ1-2	-	TRBV7-9	CASSLGTHNYGYTF	TGTGCCAGCAGCTTAGGGACACACAACTATGGCTACACCTTC
few	TRBJ1-1	-	TRBV20-1	CSASYRESTEAFF	TGCAGTGCTTCCTACAGGGAAAGCACTGAAGCTTTCTTT
few	TRBJ2-6	-	TRBV27	CASSLLGAGSGGGANVLTF	TGTGCCAGCAGTTTATTAGGGGCAGGGTCTGGAGGTGGGGCCAACGTCCTGACTTTC
-	TRBJ2-3	TRBD2	TRBV29-1	CSVDMRTSGTDTQYF	TGCAGCGTTGACATGAGGACTAGCGGCACAGATACGCAGTATTTT
-	TRBJ1-2	TRBD1	TRBV12-3/TRBV12-4	CASSIKPGQGAHRYGYTF	TGTGCCAGCAGTATTAAACCGGGACAGGGGGCGCATCGCTATGGCTACACCTTC
-	TRBJ1-3	-	TRBV7-6	CASSLGVSSGNTIYF	TGTGCCAGCAGCTTAGGGGTGTCCTCTGGAAACACCATATATTTT
-	TRBJ2-6	TRBD2	TRBV3-1	CATAAPGGRLAGANVLTF	TGTGCCACAGCAGCCCCGGGGGGAAGACTAGCTGGGGCCAACGTCCTGACTTTC
-	TRBJ2-1	TRBD2	TRBV7-6	CASRAGGHARWGEQFF	TGTGCCAGCAGAGCGGGGGGGCACGCGCGTTGGGGTGAGCAGTTCTTC
-	TRBJ1-1	-	TRBV5-4	CASSGPNGNAEAFF	TGTGCCAGCAGCGGGCCGAACGGGAACGCTGAAGCTTTCTTT
-	TRBJ1-2	TRBD1	TRBV4-1	CASSHRQGDYGYTF	TGCGCCAGCAGCCACCGACAGGGGGACTATGGCTACACCTTC
-	TRBJ2-6	TRBD2	TRBV14	CASSPRTSGVGYSGANVLTF	TGTGCCAGCAGCCCCCGGACTAGCGGGGTAGGTTATTCTGGGGCCAACGTCCTGACTTTC
-	TRBJ1-1	-	TRBV29-1	CSVNLDGYTEAFF	TGCAGCGTTAATTTGGACGGATACACTGAAGCTTTCTTT
-	TRBJ1-5	TRBD1	TRBV4-1	CASSPHPGQVAIQPQHF	TGCGCCAGCAGCCCTCACCCGGGACAGGTCGCCATTCAGCCCCAGCATTTT
-	TRBJ2-7	-	TRBV6-1	CASSEAHGDHEQYF	TGTGCCAGCAGTGAAGCGCACGGGGACCACGAGCAGTACTTC
few	TRBJ1-1	-	TRBV7-9	CASSFGGLEAFF	TGTGCCAGCAGCTTTGGCGGGCTTGAAGCTTTCTTT
-	TRBJ2-2	-	TRBV29-1	CSVEGLANTGELFF	TGCAGCGTTGAAGGGCTAGCGAACACCGGGGAGCTGTTTTTT
few	TRBJ1-5	-	TRBV4-3	CASSQDWTDSNQPQHF	TGCGCCAGCAGCCAAGATTGGACAGATAGCAATCAGCCCCAGCATTTT
-	TRBJ1-1	TRBD1	TRBV6-6	CASSYSMTGGAGNTEAFF	TGTGCCAGCAGTTACTCTATGACAGGGGGCGCGGGGAACACTGAAGCTTTCTTT
few	TRBJ2-1	TRBD1	TRBV11-2	CASSYTGGAGEQFF	TGTGCCAGCAGCTATACAGGGGGCGCGGGGGAGCAGTTCTTC